The 21 T cell receptor beta chains in this list originate from one sample, sequenced in a study of metastatic and nonmetastatic thyroid tumors. Via MiXCR, TCRdb re-called the PCR reads. The sample shows tens of thousands of clones, roughly an eighth of them seen only once. Patients were all untreated before their thyroid surgery. What was sequenced was blood. Source of these receptors: a female donor with papillary thyroid cancer or a benign thyroid nodule (not recorded which). Some clones in this sample may be carry-over from other donors' samples.

This clone was recorded many times. This chain connects TRBV12-3 or TRBV12-4 to TRBJ1-6; D not certain. V lost 2 bases and J 6 bases, leaving 14 bases between the germline ends. This CDR3 contains 16 residues. The CDR3 bases are TGTGCCAGCAGTTTACGTACATCTACCCGTAATTCACCCCTCCACTTT. Translation: CASSLRTSTRNSPLHF.

As regards this clone: A much larger clone lies one base from this, so it may be a read error. V and J are TRBV19 and TRBJ2-1, with TRBD1 as a possible D gene (5 bases). Per the germline V gene, CDR1 is LNHDA and CDR2 is SQIVND (reference sequence). CDR3 length: 14 amino acids. The CDR3 DNA is TGTGTCAGTAGTATAATGTATGGGGCACATGAGCAGTTCTTC. Translated: CVSSIMYGAHEQFF. The variable domain in full, completed from reference TRBV19 and TRBJ2-1, reads DGGITQSPKYLFRKEGQNVTLSCEQNLNHDAMYWYRQDPGQGLRLIYYSQIVNDFQKGDIAEGYSVSREKKESFPLTVTSAQKNPTAFYLCVSSIMYGAHEQFFGPGTRLTVL.

This clone showed up many times. This rearrangement joins TRBV7-3 to TRBJ1-1; D not certain. CDR1 SGHTA and CDR2 FQGTGA come from the germline V gene. CDR3 length: 15 amino acids. V was trimmed by 1 base and J by 6 bases, leaving 15 bases between them. The CDR3 protein is CASSLSLGLGAEAFF. The CDR3 DNA follows: TGTGCCAGCAGCTTAAGTCTGGGGTTGGGAGCTGAAGCTTTCTTT. Based on the CDR3 plus reference TRBV7-3 and TRBJ1-1, the full variable domain is GAGVSQTPSNKVTEKGKYVELRCDPISGHTALYWYRQSLGQGPEFLIYFQGTGAADDSGLPNDRFFAVRPEGSVSTLKIQRTERGDSAVYLCASSLSLGLGAEAFFGQGTRLTVV.

This clone appeared many times. The rearrangement uses TRBV12-3 or TRBV12-4 and TRBJ2-1, with TRBD1 matching over 9 bases. There are 16 residues in the CDR3. V dropped 5 bases and J dropped 5; count of bases not matched to a gene: 10. In DNA, the CDR3 is TGTGCCAGCAGTCCCCTACAGGGGGCCATCAACAATGAGCAGTTCTTC. Its translation is CASSPLQGAINNEQFF.

The rearrangement links TRBV9 to TRBJ2-2; 12 nucleotides line up with TRBD2. The CDR3 is 15 amino acids. J lost 5 bases, V lost 4 bases, and 3 bases had no gene match. Per the germline V gene, CDR1 is SGDLS and CDR2 is YYNGEE. The CDR3 here is CASSPGTSGTGELFF. The CDR3 DNA follows: TGTGCCAGCAGCCCCGGGACTAGCGGGACCGGGGAGCTGTTTTTT.

This clone came up many times. Other DNA sequences in the sample encode the same CDR3. The gene calls are TRBV27 and TRBJ2-2; TRBD1 or TRBD2 may be the D gene (5 bases each). This CDR3 has 14 amino acids. Germline assignment: CDR1 MNHEY and CDR2 SMNVEV (reference sequence). V was cut by 5 bases and J by 6 bases, with 13 bases left in between. The CDR3 protein is CASSLGPPPGELFF. The CDR3, as DNA: TGTGCCAGCAGTCTGGGACCGCCTCCCGGGGAGCTGTTTTTT.

This clone was counted ten times or more. In the same sample, other DNA sequences code for this CDR3. CDR3 DNA sequence: TGTGCCAGCAGCTCCGGGGAGACCCAGTACTTC. This encodes CASSSGETQYF. The chain joins TRBV7-9 to TRBJ2-5; D gene ambiguous. V lost 4 bases to trimming and J lost 5 bases, with 5 bases between them. In germline, CDR1 is SEHNR, CDR2 FQNEAQ (reference sequence). The CDR3 consists of 11 residues.

This clone was counted many times. The chain links TRBV19 to TRBJ2-1, with D tentatively TRBD1 (5 bases). Trimming shortened V by 3 bases and J by 8 bases, and 14 bases separated the two germline ends. This CDR3 is built from 14 residues. Germline V gives CDR1 LNHDA, CDR2 SQIVND (reference sequence). In nucleotides, the CDR3 is TGTGCCAGTAGTATTTTGACCCAGGGCTATGAGCAGTTCTTC. Amino acids: CASSILTQGYEQFF.

The sample holds many counts of this clone. The chain joins TRBV7-2 to TRBJ1-1, with D possibly TRBD1 on 5 matching bases. Trimming pared 5 bases from V and 3 bases from J, leaving 16 bases between. Looked up from germline, CDR1 is SGHTA and CDR2 is FQGNSA. This CDR3 region has 15 residues. In DNA form, the CDR3 reads TGTGCCAGCAGCACGGCGTCGACAGTACACACTGAAGCTTTCTTT. Protein sequence: CASSTASTVHTEAFF.

This rearrangement joins TRBV10-3 to TRBJ2-2; tentative D call: TRBD2 (6 bases). The ends were cut back, 3 bases at V and 5 bases at J, with 13 bases in the middle. CDR3 size: 15 residues. Per the germline V gene, CDR1 is ENHRY and CDR2 is SYGVKD. CDR3 nucleotide sequence: TGTGCCATCAGTGAAACCGGGAGCTGGACCGGGGAGCTGTTTTTT. Translated: CAISETGSWTGELFF.

This clone has more than one count but fewer than ten. V is TRBV5-4 and J is TRBJ1-1; D is undetermined. V was pared by 0 bases and J by 1 base, with 4 bases between. The CDR3 is made up of 13 amino acids. From germline, CDR1 is SGHNT and CDR2 YYREEE (reference sequence). CDR3 amino acids: CASSLEKNTEAFF. DNA of the CDR3: TGTGCCAGCAGCTTGGAAAAGAACACTGAAGCTTTCTTT.

The chain couples TRBV12-3 or TRBV12-4 to TRBJ2-7; 11 bases are shared with TRBD1. The CDR3 sequence is 15 residues long. Losses at the gene ends were 5 bases for V and 8 bases for J; bases not matched to a gene: 11. The CDR3, as DNA: TGTGCCAGCAGTCTTCCGGGACAGGGGGTTAGAAAGCAGTACTTC. The encoded protein is CASSLPGQGVRKQYF.

A word on this clone: With a much larger clone just one base away, this may be a read error. Here the CDR3 DNA reads TGTGCCAGCAGCCCGGCGGAGCTGCTGGGAGAAAAACTGTTTTTT. This translates into CASSPAELLGEKLFF. This rearrangement joins TRBV7-9 to TRBJ1-4; D is undetermined. CDR1 SEHNR and CDR2 FQNEAQ come from the germline V gene (reference sequence). The CDR3 is made up of 15 amino acids. Trimming took 5 bases from V and 8 from J, leaving 18 bases between them.

This clone was recorded many times. The J gene is TRBJ2-2, the V gene TRBV6-2 or TRBV6-3; D is tentatively TRBD1 or TRBD2 (5 bases each). Trimming took off 2 bases at V and 4 bases at J, with 14 bases between the two ends. Per germline, CDR1 MNHEY and CDR2 SVGEGT. The CDR3 sequence is 16 residues long. CDR3 sequence (DNA): TGTGCCAGCAGTTACGAGGGACCTTTGGGCACCGGGGAGCTGTTTTTT. Its protein product is CASSYEGPLGTGELFF.

By its share, this clone is medium-sized (0.01 to 0.1%). The V and J genes are TRBV20-1 and TRBJ2-1, with D perhaps TRBD2 (5 bases). Germline CDR1 reads DFQATT; CDR2 reads SNEGSKA (reference sequence). The V end was cut by 1 base, the J end by 2 bases, with 9 bases between. The CDR3 covers 14 residues. The CDR3 spells CSARVGEPYNEQFF. The DNA of the CDR3 is TGCAGTGCTAGAGTGGGAGAACCCTACAATGAGCAGTTCTTC.

This clone came up many times. The chain carries TRBV20-1 and TRBJ2-7; D remains ambiguous. Trimming took 5 bases from V and 3 from J, leaving 17 bases between them. Germline V CDR1 and CDR2: DFQATT, SNEGSKA (reference sequence). The CDR3 extends over 14 amino acids. Here the CDR3 DNA reads TGCAGTGCTCTTGACATCGAGCAAGGCTACGAGCAGTACTTC. Its translation is CSALDIEQGYEQYF.

This clone has at least ten counts. This chain uses TRBV15 with TRBJ1-5; tentatively, D is TRBD1 (6 bases). This CDR3 has 16 residues. Deletions cut 0 bases from V and 6 bases from J, with 15 bases between. Germline-derived CDR1 and CDR2 are LNHNV and YYDKDF (reference sequence). CDR3 sequence: CATSRDRGGLGQPQHF. DNA for the CDR3: TGTGCCACCAGCAGAGATAGGGGGGGGTTGGGTCAGCCCCAGCATTTT.

The rearrangement joins TRBV19 to TRBJ1-6; 7 bases fit TRBD1. Germline trimming cut 6 bases from V and 6 bases from J; bases unmatched to any gene: 8. CDR3 length: 15 amino acids. Germline V gives CDR1 LNHDA, CDR2 SQIVND (reference sequence). For the CDR3, the DNA is TGTGCCAGTAGCCTGGTCGGGACAGCTAATTCACCCCTCCACTTT. This encodes CASSLVGTANSPLHF.

A remark on this clone: Here the CDR3 omits its conserved ending phenylalanine or tryptophan, so a read error is the likely source. The V and J genes are TRBV2 and TRBJ1-5; D gene ambiguous. CDR1 is SNHLY and CDR2 is FYNNEI in the germline V gene. The CDR3 runs 13 residues. Trimming shortened V by 9 bases and J by 8 bases, and 17 bases separated the two germline ends. CDR3 loop: CASSWRVEEPQHS. CDR3 sequence (DNA): TGTGCCAGTAGCTGGAGGGTTGAGGAGCCCCAGCATTCT.

This clone was counted ten times or more. Other DNA sequences within the sample encode an identical CDR3. This chain links TRBV27 with TRBJ2-1; possible D gene TRBD2, 6 bases. This CDR3 is built from 14 residues. The germline V gene encodes CDR1 MNHEY and CDR2 SMNVEV (reference sequence). The V gene lost 9 bases and the J gene lost 1 base, with 13 bases spanning the gap. The CDR3, as DNA: TGTGCCAGTGATCTAGCGAAGTCCTACAATGAGCAGTTCTTC. It encodes CASDLAKSYNEQFF.

This clone was counted many times. The chain uses TRBV27 and TRBJ2-1, with unresolved D. The V gene's germline CDR1 is MNHEY and CDR2 SMNVEV (reference sequence). The CDR3 spans 14 residues. V shed 8 bases and J shed 2 bases, with 13 bases lying between them. The CDR3 nucleotides are TGTGCCAGCCGAGGCCCCCCGGCCTACAATGAGCAGTTCTTC. This sequence encodes CASRGPPAYNEQFF.